The entry below describes one T cell receptor (beta chain). Generated by immunoSEQ multiplex PCR, the TCRdb table keeps only in-frame clones and is missing some. Of 200,000 or so clones in the sample, approximately 85% were seen once. The record originates from a study of blood T cell repertoires in COVID-19. The CDR3 runs 19 residues. The germline V gene has CDR1 SGHVS and CDR2 FQNEAQ. V trimming: 1 base; J trimming: 0 bases; junction bases outside the gene matches: 11. This chain uses TRBV7-8 with TRBJ2-3; 9 bases fit TRBD2. The material sequenced was peripheral blood. This receptor was identified in a man between 60 and 75 years old with acute or convalescent COVID-19. The CDR3 nucleotides read TGTGCCAGCAGCTTAGTATGGGTTAGCGGGAGCCGGAGCACAGATACGCAGTATTTT. It yields the protein CASSLVWVSGSRSTDTQYF.